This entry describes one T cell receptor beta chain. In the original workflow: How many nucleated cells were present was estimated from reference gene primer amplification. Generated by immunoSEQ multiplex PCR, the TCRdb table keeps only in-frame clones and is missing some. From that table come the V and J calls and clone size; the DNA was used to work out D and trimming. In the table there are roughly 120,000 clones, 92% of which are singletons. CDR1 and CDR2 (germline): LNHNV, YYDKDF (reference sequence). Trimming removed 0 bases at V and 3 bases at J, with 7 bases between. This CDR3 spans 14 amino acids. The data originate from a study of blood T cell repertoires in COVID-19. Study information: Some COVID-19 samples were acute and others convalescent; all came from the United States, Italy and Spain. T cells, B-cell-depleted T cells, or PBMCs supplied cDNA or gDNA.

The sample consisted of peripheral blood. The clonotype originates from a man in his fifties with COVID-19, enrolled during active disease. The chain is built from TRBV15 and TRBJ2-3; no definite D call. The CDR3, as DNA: TGTGCCACCAGCAGAGATCTTAGTACAGATACGCAGTATTTT. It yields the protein CATSRDLSTDTQYF.